This T cell receptor beta chain was sequenced in a study of blood T cell repertoires in COVID-19. The overall study: Sources were T cells, B-cell-depleted T cells, or PBMCs; the material itself was cDNA or gDNA.

The germline V gene has CDR1 SGHRS and CDR2 YFSETQ. This CDR3 comprises 14 residues. V was clipped by 7 bases and J by 0 bases, with 11 bases between them. This clone has more than one count but fewer than ten. Profiled with immunoSEQ multiplex PCR; TCRdb holds only in-frame clones, not every one. Of around 700,000 clones in the sample, about 87% were seen once. Material for sequencing was peripheral blood. This rearrangement joins TRBV5-1 to TRBJ1-5; tentatively, D is TRBD1 (5 bases). This sequence originates from a woman between 18 and 29 years old with acute or convalescent COVID-19. CDR3 protein: CASAPGYSNQPQHF. The CDR3 DNA reads TGCGCCAGCGCCCCAGGGTATAGCAATCAGCCCCAGCATTTT.